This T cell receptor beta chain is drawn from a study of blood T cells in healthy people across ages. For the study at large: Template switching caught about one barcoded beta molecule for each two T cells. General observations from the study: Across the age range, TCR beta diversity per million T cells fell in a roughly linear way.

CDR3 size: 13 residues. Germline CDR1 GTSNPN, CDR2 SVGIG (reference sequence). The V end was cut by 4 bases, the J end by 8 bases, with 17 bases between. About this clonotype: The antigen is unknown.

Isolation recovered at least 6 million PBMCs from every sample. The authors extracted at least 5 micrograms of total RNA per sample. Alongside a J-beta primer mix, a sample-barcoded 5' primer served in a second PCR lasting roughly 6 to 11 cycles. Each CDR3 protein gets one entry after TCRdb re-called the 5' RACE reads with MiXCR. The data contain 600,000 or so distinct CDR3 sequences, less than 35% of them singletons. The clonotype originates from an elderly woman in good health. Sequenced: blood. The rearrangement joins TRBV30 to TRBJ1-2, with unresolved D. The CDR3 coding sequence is TGTGCCTGGACCAAAAGGGCCGCCAAGGGCTACACCTTC. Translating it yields CAWTKRAAKGYTF.